This T cell receptor (beta chain) is drawn from a study of Ad26.COV2.S vaccination and SARS-CoV-2 variants. Worth noting for this clone: Its antigen is unknown.

Study-wide findings and caveats: Placebo recipients trailed vaccine recipients in spike-specific TCR breadth.

Some clones are missing from TCRdb's copy, which holds only in-frame ones; the method was immunoSEQ multiplex PCR. The sample holds about 330,000 clones, 85% to 90% seen once. Indicated treatment: around 19 received Ad26.COV2.S at low or high dose, single or two shots; several received placebo; per-sample allocation not given. On day 63 after the first injection, vaccine and placebo recipients gave samples. Vaccination used an Ad26 vector expressing Wuhan-strain SARS-CoV-2 spike. With 5 bases removed from V and 8 bases from J, the gap between germline ends came to 10 bases. The CDR3 consists of 13 residues.

This chain connects TRBV12-3 or TRBV12-4 to TRBJ1-6; D is unresolved. The TCR comes from a person aged 18-60 years who received the Ad26.COV2.S COVID-19 vaccine or a placebo. Here the sequenced sample was peripheral blood, taken in a trial of Ad26.COV2.S vaccine versus placebo. CDR3 nucleotides: TGTGCCAGCAGTCCATCCCACGATTCACCCCTCCACTTT. Protein: CASSPSHDSPLHF.